A selection of T cell receptor beta chains follows, all from one sample in a study of cytomegalovirus exposure and HLA in healthy donors. This table comes from immunoSEQ multiplex PCR, and its TCRdb copy is limited to in-frame clones, with some not included. The sample holds some 100,000 clones; roughly three quarters are singletons and the top ten take about 4%. What was sequenced was PBMCs. The receptors originated from a female donor in good health and CMV-seropositive. Each CDR3 is given with its conserved first and last residue. The D gene is left open where the match is weak. Only part of the rows carry a size: once, few, many, or a class if the clone is expanded.

d_call j_call v_call clone_size cdr3_aa cdr3_nt
. TRBJ1-1 TRBV7-9 . CASSPRGSGGTEAFF TGTGCCAGCAGCCCCCGAGGATCCGGGGGAACTGAAGCTTTCTTT
TRBD1 TRBJ1-1 TRBV19 . CASSLTGTGAGTEAFF TGTGCCAGTAGTCTTACCGGGACAGGGGCTGGAACTGAAGCTTTCTTT
TRBD1 TRBJ1-4 TRBV2 . CASRGGGGEKLFF TGTGCCAGCAGAGGGGGCGGAGGTGAAAAACTGTTTTTT
. TRBJ1-1 TRBV19 . CASISDRRNTEAFF TGTGCCAGTATCTCCGACAGGCGGAACACTGAAGCTTTCTTT
. TRBJ1-1 TRBV6-5 . CASRAGGPNTEAFF TGTGCCAGTCGGGCGGGGGGGCCGAACACTGAAGCTTTCTTT
. TRBJ2-2 TRBV6-5 . CASSYGHLRGTGELFF TGTGCCAGCAGTTACGGACATCTACGTGGCACCGGGGAGCTGTTTTTT
TRBD1 TRBJ2-7 TRBV2 . CASSPRQGFYEQYF TGTGCCAGCAGTCCCAGACAGGGGTTCTACGAGCAGTACTTC
. TRBJ2-1 TRBV5-4 few CASSFGGLSSYNEQFF TGTGCCAGCAGCTTCGGAGGACTCAGCTCCTACAATGAGCAGTTCTTC
. TRBJ1-1 TRBV6-5 once CASSYSRGTEAFF TGTGCCAGCAGTTACTCGCGGGGGACTGAAGCTTTCTTT
. TRBJ2-4 TRBV7-2 . CASSLAVLAKNIQYF TGTGCCAGCAGCTTAGCGGTACTAGCCAAAAACATTCAGTACTTC
. TRBJ1-5 TRBV19 . CASSIFALSGQPQHF TGTGCCAGTAGTATATTCGCTCTCTCCGGGCAGCCCCAGCATTTT
. TRBJ2-7 TRBV7-9 . CASSRPGSSYEQYF TGTGCCAGCAGCCGGCCGGGGAGCTCCTACGAGCAGTACTTC
. TRBJ1-1 TRBV2 few CASKLGGGRVGTEAFF TGTGCCAGCAAGTTGGGGGGAGGCAGGGTCGGCACTGAAGCTTTCTTT
. TRBJ2-7 TRBV7-2 . CASSLSRHDEQYF TGTGCCAGCAGCTTATCCCGACATGATGAGCAGTACTTC
TRBD1 TRBJ2-3 TRBV6-1 . CASSTGVITDTQYF TGTGCCAGCAGCACAGGGGTGATAACAGATACGCAGTATTTT
. TRBJ2-5 TRBV7-6 . CASSPGRGIQETQYF TGTGCCAGCAGCCCCGGCAGAGGAATTCAAGAGACCCAGTACTTC
. TRBJ2-7 TRBV9 . CASSVSGQISYEQYF TGTGCCAGCAGCGTATCCGGACAGATCTCCTACGAGCAGTACTTC
TRBD2 TRBJ2-5 TRBV7-2 . CASSLLPSGTQETQYF TGTGCCAGCAGTCTCCTTCCCAGCGGGACCCAAGAGACCCAGTACTTC
TRBD2 TRBJ2-7 TRBV29-1 once CSAVPGRGYEQYF TGCAGCGCCGTACCTGGGCGGGGGTACGAGCAGTACTTC
. TRBJ1-2 TRBV30 . CAWAFNGDYGYTF TGTGCCTGGGCTTTCAATGGAGACTATGGCTACACCTTC